This T cell receptor (beta chain) was observed in a study of T cells in women clearing cervical HPV infection. Study in general: Case blood was drawn when the lesion was first found; control blood after infection became undetectable.

Germline V CDR1 and CDR2: MNHNS, SASEGT. CDR3 length: 14 amino acids. Points on this clone: The antigen is unknown. A junction end diverges from the germline sequence, so it may reflect a read error. Sequencing ends 3 residues short of the CDR3 end; the germline J gene provides the rest.

Findings and caveats of the study: Repertoire richness, not evenness, was significantly elevated in CIN3+ cases versus controls. Controls had more TRBV6-7 (approximately 0.15%) than cases (approximately 0.11%).

Average input was about 1.2 ug genomic DNA for immunoSEQ TCR beta CDR3 amplification. Measured with immunoSEQ multiplex PCR; TCRdb has only the in-frame clones, and not every one. With 30,000 to 40,000 clones in the sample, the ten largest clones hold 6.8%. Sequencing was performed on blood buffy coat. The TCR sequence derives from a woman between 18 and 69 years old with a cervical HPV16 infection that either progressed to CIN3+ or cleared (not recorded which). The V call is TRBV6-1, the J call TRBJ1-5; D unresolved. The CDR3 DNA, read in part, is TGTGCCAGCACTGAACTCTCAGGAGGACAGCCC. It is translated as CASTELSGGQP. The complete CDR3 reads CASTELSGGQPQHF.